One TCR beta chain is described in this entry. Antigen: not known. A junction end diverges from the germline sequence, so it may reflect a read error. This sample is part of a study of cytomegalovirus exposure and HLA in healthy donors. General study results and limits: Highly shared sequence variants in one cluster were likely a sequencing artifact. Other equally common chains were less clonally expanded than HLA-associated TCR beta chains, a later analysis showed. As was reported, the HLA-A and HLA-B alleles of most subjects were accurately predicted from TCR beta sequences. With high specificity and sensitivity, the classifier reportedly diagnosed cytomegalovirus status.

PCR amplification relied on 60 Vbeta primers (plus 13 Jbeta primers). Libraries were prepared by immunoSEQ multiplex PCR; TCRdb keeps only in-frame clonotypes and omits some of them. The data show roughly 130,000 clones, with approximately 78% seen just once and about 2.6% held by the top ten. Sequencing was carried out using PBMCs. The TCR originated in a human donor in good health.

In DNA, the CDR3 is TGTTCCAGCAGCTTAGAGACAGGCTATGGCTACACCTTC. Protein: CSSSLETGYGYTF. The chain uses TRBV7-9 and TRBJ1-2, with D tentatively TRBD1 (6 bases). The germline gives CDR1 SEHNR, CDR2 FQNEAQ (reference sequence). The CDR3 spans 13 residues.